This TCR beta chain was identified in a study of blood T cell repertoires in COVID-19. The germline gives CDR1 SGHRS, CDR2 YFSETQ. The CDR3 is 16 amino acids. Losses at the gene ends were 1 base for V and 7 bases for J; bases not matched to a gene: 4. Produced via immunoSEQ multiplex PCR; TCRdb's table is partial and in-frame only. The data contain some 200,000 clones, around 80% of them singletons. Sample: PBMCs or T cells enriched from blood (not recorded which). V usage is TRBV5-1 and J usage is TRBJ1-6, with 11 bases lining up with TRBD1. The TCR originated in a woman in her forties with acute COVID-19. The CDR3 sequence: CASSLIRDRGNSPLHF. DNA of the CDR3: TGCGCCAGCAGCTTGATACGGGACAGGGGGAATTCACCCCTCCACTTT.